The 27 T cell receptor beta chains below all came from one sample that was sequenced in a study of beta chain features in type 1 diabetes. Study findings and constraints: Across all four CD4+ subsets, people with type 1 diabetes showed modestly shorter TCRB CDR3s.

Antigens of these TCRs are unknown. All of the isolated RNA was reverse transcribed, so expressed TCRB transcripts were sequenced. Assay used: immunoSEQ multiplex PCR; TCRdb lists only in-frame clones, some missing. Here the sample spans about 99,000 clones, under 30% being singletons. The sequenced sample was central memory CD4+ T cells from blood. These receptors were collected from a woman younger than 30 with type 1 diabetes.

The chain links TRBV7-2 to TRBJ2-1, with no clear D. The CDR3 consists of 16 residues. Trimming stripped 1 base from V and 2 bases from J, with 12 bases between. The V gene's germline CDR1 is SGHTA and CDR2 FQGNSA. CDR3 in amino acids: CASSLGGNTPYNEQFF. CDR3 nucleotides: TGTGCCAGCAGCTTAGGTGGCAATACACCCTACAATGAGCAGTTCTTC. Full variable domain (remainder filled in from reference TRBV7-2 and TRBJ2-1): GAGVSQSPSNKVTEKGKDVELRCDPISGHTALYWYRQSLGQGLEFLIYFQGNSAPDKSGLPSDRFSAERTGGSVSTLTIQRTQQEDSAVYLCASSLGGNTPYNEQFFGPGTRLTVL.

This clone has a handful of counts. The chain employs TRBV7-8 and TRBJ2-3; 10 bases line up with TRBD2. The J segment lost 2 bases and the V segment lost 3 bases, leaving 8 bases of the junction unmatched. The CDR3 has 17 residues. Germline CDR1 and CDR2: SGHVS and FQNEAQ. The CDR3 spells CASSLRELAGHTDTQYF. The CDR3 nucleotides read TGTGCCAGCAGCTTGAGAGAACTAGCGGGACACACAGATACGCAGTATTTT.

This chain connects TRBV11-3 to TRBJ1-1, with TRBD1 matching 9 bases. The J segment lost 4 bases and the V segment lost 5 bases, leaving 8 bases of the junction unmatched. CDR1 and CDR2 from the germline V gene are SGHNT and YENEEA. The CDR3 runs 15 residues. CDR3 sequence: CASSLLTGGRTEAFF. As DNA, the CDR3 is TGTGCCAGCAGCCTACTGACAGGGGGTCGCACTGAAGCTTTCTTT.

This clone showed up just a few times. The DNA of the CDR3 is TGTGCCAGCAGCACCCCCTGGGGGCTCCAAGAGACCCAGTACTTC. This codes for CASSTPWGLQETQYF. The genes are TRBV7-9 and TRBJ2-5; tentatively, D is TRBD1 (6 bases). V was shortened by 5 bases and J by 1 base, with 14 bases between the two germline ends. This CDR3 is built from 15 residues. The germline V gene has CDR1 SEHNR and CDR2 FQNEAQ (reference sequence).

CDR3 nucleotides: TGCGCCAGCAGCTTGGATTGGGCAGGGAACTATGGCTACACCTTC. Translation: CASSLDWAGNYGYTF. The chain combines TRBV5-1 with TRBJ1-2, with a weak D call TRBD1 (5 bases). Germline CDR1 SGHRS, CDR2 YFSETQ. Trimming removed 0 bases from V and 2 bases from J, with 11 bases in between. This CDR3 contains 15 residues.

The rearrangement joins TRBV6-6 to TRBJ2-7; TRBD2 is a possible D gene (7 bases). V lost 6 bases and J 2 bases, leaving 14 bases between the germline ends. CDR1 and CDR2 from the germline V gene are MNHNY and SVGAGI (reference sequence). The length of the CDR3 is 14 residues. The CDR3 region has the DNA TGTGCCAGCAGAGCAAGGGGGGGGGCCTACGAGCAGTACGTC. Amino acids: CASRARGGAYEQYV.

V gene TRBV6-1 combines with J gene TRBJ2-2; D may be TRBD2 (7 bases). Trimming shortened V by 8 bases and J by 5 bases, and 15 bases separated the two germline ends. The CDR3 consists of 14 residues. Germline CDR1 is MNHNS and CDR2 is SASEGT. CDR3 sequence: CASESKGGTGELFF. CDR3 coding DNA: TGTGCCAGCGAGAGTAAGGGGGGGACCGGGGAGCTGTTTTTT.

This clone was observed a few times. The V gene is TRBV19, the J gene TRBJ2-7; 10 bases agree with TRBD1. Germline V gene sequence: CDR1 LNHDA, CDR2 SQIVND (reference sequence). The CDR3 runs to 15 residues. The trim removed 1 base at V and 3 bases at J, leaving 3 bases unmatched. This CDR3 reads CASSIAGTGDYEQYF. In DNA form, the CDR3 reads TGTGCCAGTAGTATAGCCGGGACAGGGGACTACGAGCAGTACTTC.

Only a few counts were recorded for this clone. The rearrangement uses TRBV5-1 and TRBJ1-2; 7 nucleotides match TRBD1. The V and J ends lost 4 bases and 0 bases, in that order; junction bases with no gene match: 3. The CDR3 loop spans 14 amino acids. Germline CDR1 and CDR2: SGHRS and YFSETQ. The DNA of the CDR3 is TGCGCCAGCAGCGGCGGGACAGCTAACTATGGCTACACCTTC. Amino acids: CASSGGTANYGYTF.

V usage is TRBV6-1 and J usage is TRBJ1-1, with 8 bases that match TRBD1. V lost 2 bases, J lost 11 bases, and 7 bases stayed unmatched. The CDR3 extends over 13 amino acids. Germline V gene sequence: CDR1 MNHNS, CDR2 SASEGT. CDR3 DNA sequence: TGTGCCAGCAGTGAAACGGGACAGGACGCGGCTTTCTTT. This translates into CASSETGQDAAFF.

The J gene is TRBJ2-5, the V gene TRBV5-1; D remains unclear. The CDR3 covers 14 residues. In germline, CDR1 is SGHRS, CDR2 YFSETQ. V was shortened by 1 base and J by 1 base, with 8 bases between the two germline ends. The CDR3 reads CASSLTEPQETQYF. CDR3 sequence (DNA): TGCGCCAGCAGCTTGACAGAGCCCCAAGAGACCCAGTACTTC.

The genes are TRBV29-1 and TRBJ2-6; 7 bases align to TRBD1. The CDR3 is made up of 16 amino acids. V was clipped by 4 bases and J by 0 bases; unmatched bases: 6. Germline CDR1 is SQVTM and CDR2 is ANQGSEA. CDR3 bases: TGCAGCGTTGGACAGGGCCTGAGCTCTGGGGCCAACGTCCTGACTTTC. Protein product: CSVGQGLSSGANVLTF.

The chain is built from TRBV5-6 and TRBJ1-2, with D possibly being TRBD1 (5 bases). Deletions cut 0 bases from V and 8 bases from J, with 14 bases between. The CDR3 sequence is 14 residues long. Germline values: CDR1 SGHDT, CDR2 YYEEEE. CDR3 sequence reads: CASSLGWGGRGYTF. The CDR3 DNA is TGTGCCAGCAGCTTGGGCTGGGGGGGGAGAGGCTACACCTTC.

V usage is TRBV18 and J usage is TRBJ2-3; 9 bases are shared with TRBD2. This CDR3 is 17 amino acids long. The V segment lost 3 bases and the J segment 2 bases; nucleotides outside the gene matches: 9. Germline-derived CDR1 and CDR2 are KGHSH and LQKENI. CDR3 loop: CASSPNAKRGDTDTQYF. DNA for the CDR3: TGTGCCAGCTCACCGAATGCTAAGCGGGGGGACACAGATACGCAGTATTTT.

The chain recombines TRBV11-2 with TRBJ1-1; D gene uncertain. From germline, CDR1 is SGHAT and CDR2 FQNNGV. V shed 5 bases and J shed 0 bases, with 10 bases lying between them. The CDR3 runs to 14 residues. For the CDR3, the DNA is TGTGCCAGCAGCCAGACAAACTTGAACACTGAAGCTTTCTTT. It codes for CASSQTNLNTEAFF.

V and J are TRBV10-3 and TRBJ2-7, with 11 nucleotides matching TRBD2. CDR3 length equals 13 residues. Looked up from germline, CDR1 is ENHRY and CDR2 is SYGVKD. Trimming took 6 bases from V and 4 from J; bases not matched to a gene: 2. The CDR3 DNA reads as TGTGCCATCAGGGCTAGCGGGGGGTACGAGCAGTACGTC. Translation gives CAIRASGGYEQYV.

The V and J genes are TRBV7-2 and TRBJ1-5, with 9 bases that match TRBD1. Unmatched junction bases numbered 6, after V lost 4 bases and J lost 2 bases. Germline values: CDR1 SGHTA, CDR2 FQGNSA. This CDR3 comprises 16 residues. In DNA form, the CDR3 reads TGTGCCAGCAGCTCCCCGGGACAGGGTGGCAATCAGCCCCAGCATTTT. Its translation is CASSSPGQGGNQPQHF.

V usage is TRBV30 and J usage is TRBJ1-2, with D tentatively TRBD1 (5 bases). The CDR3 has 11 amino acids. Trimming removed 5 bases from V and 9 bases from J, with 13 bases in between. CDR1 and CDR2 from the germline V gene are GTSNPN and SVGIG (reference sequence). CDR3 nucleotide sequence: TGTGCCTGGGGGGTTCAGGGTCGCTACACCTTC. Protein sequence: CAWGVQGRYTF.

The J gene is TRBJ1-4, the V gene TRBV25-1, with D uncertain. The length of the CDR3 is 14 residues. Germline-derived CDR1 and CDR2 are MGHDK and SYGVNS. Trimming took off 4 bases at V and 8 bases at J, with 14 bases between the two ends. This CDR3 reads CASSGGGLEEKLFF. The CDR3 nucleotides read TGTGCCAGCAGTGGTGGAGGGTTAGAGGAAAAACTGTTTTTT.

This clone showed up just a few times. This sequence joins TRBV7-2 and TRBJ2-7; D is perhaps TRBD1 (6 bases). CDR1 is SGHTA and CDR2 is FQGNSA in the germline V gene. The CDR3 is 16 amino acids. The V and J ends lost 1 base and 2 bases respectively, with 15 bases between them. The CDR3 loop reads CASSLGGAGDPYEQYF. The CDR3 DNA sequence: TGTGCCAGCAGCTTAGGGGGCGCAGGGGACCCCTACGAGCAGTACTTC.

This chain links TRBV7-8 with TRBJ2-2, with 8 bases lining up with TRBD2. Germline lookup yields CDR1 SGHVS and CDR2 FQNEAQ. The ends lost 5 bases at V and 0 bases at J; junction bases unmatched: 14. The CDR3 loop spans 19 amino acids. The CDR3 nucleotides are TGTGCCAGCAGCCCTCAAGCGGGGGCCCATTTCGCGAACACCGGGGAGCTGTTTTTT. It codes for CASSPQAGAHFANTGELFF.

V usage is TRBV7-6 and J usage is TRBJ2-7; weak D call: TRBD1 (6 bases). This CDR3 is 13 amino acids long. CDR1 and CDR2 (germline): SGHVS, FNYEAQ. V was pared by 0 bases and J by 6 bases, with 9 bases between. CDR3 sequence: CASSLAQGSEQYF. Written as DNA, the CDR3 is TGTGCCAGCAGCTTAGCACAGGGTAGCGAGCAGTACTTC.

The chain joins TRBV19 to TRBJ2-7, with 8 positions matching TRBD1. The CDR3 has 14 residues. Trimming took 5 bases from V and 6 from J; bases not matched to a gene: 9. Germline CDR1 reads LNHDA; CDR2 reads SQIVND (reference sequence). This chain's CDR3 is CASSRGTGDSEQYF. CDR3 nucleotide sequence: TGTGCCAGTAGTCGCGGGACAGGCGACAGCGAGCAGTACTTC.

The chain employs TRBV10-3 and TRBJ1-1; TRBD1 is a possible D gene (6 bases). Germline V gene lookup returns CDR1 ENHRY and CDR2 SYGVKD. The CDR3 contains 14 residues. V was pared by 4 bases and J by 4 bases, with 13 bases between. This CDR3 is CAISVQQGSTEAFF. CDR3 nucleotides: TGTGCCATCAGTGTACAACAGGGTTCCACTGAAGCTTTCTTT.

The V gene is TRBV5-6, the J gene TRBJ2-1; 7 bases map to TRBD2. V shed 4 bases and J 9 bases; nucleotides not matched to a gene: 10. The V gene's germline CDR1 is SGHDT and CDR2 YYEEEE. The CDR3 has 14 residues. The CDR3 nucleotides read TGTGCCAGCAGCGAAGAGACTAGCACTGGTGAGCAGTTCTTC. Translated, it gives CASSEETSTGEQFF.

V is TRBV18 and J is TRBJ2-5, with D perhaps TRBD2 (5 bases). Per germline, CDR1 KGHSH and CDR2 LQKENI. Trimming shortened V by 8 bases and J by 5 bases, and 15 bases separated the two germline ends. The CDR3 runs 13 residues. CDR3 region: CASLGQRVETQYF. The CDR3, as DNA: TGTGCCAGCCTCGGTCAGAGGGTCGAGACCCAGTACTTC.

The J gene is TRBJ2-2, the V gene TRBV7-2; weak D call: TRBD1 (5 bases). CDR1 and CDR2 (germline): SGHTA, FQGNSA. The CDR3 runs to 13 residues. V was shortened by 5 bases and J by 6 bases, with 10 bases between the two germline ends. CDR3 sequence: CASSPRGAGELFF. CDR3 nucleotide sequence: TGTGCCAGCAGCCCTAGGGGTGCCGGGGAGCTGTTTTTT. Supplemented by reference TRBV7-2 and TRBJ2-2, the full variable domain reads GAGVSQSPSNKVTEKGKDVELRCDPISGHTALYWYRQSLGQGLEFLIYFQGNSAPDKSGLPSDRFSAERTGGSVSTLTIQRTQQEDSAVYLCASSPRGAGELFFGEGSRLTVL.